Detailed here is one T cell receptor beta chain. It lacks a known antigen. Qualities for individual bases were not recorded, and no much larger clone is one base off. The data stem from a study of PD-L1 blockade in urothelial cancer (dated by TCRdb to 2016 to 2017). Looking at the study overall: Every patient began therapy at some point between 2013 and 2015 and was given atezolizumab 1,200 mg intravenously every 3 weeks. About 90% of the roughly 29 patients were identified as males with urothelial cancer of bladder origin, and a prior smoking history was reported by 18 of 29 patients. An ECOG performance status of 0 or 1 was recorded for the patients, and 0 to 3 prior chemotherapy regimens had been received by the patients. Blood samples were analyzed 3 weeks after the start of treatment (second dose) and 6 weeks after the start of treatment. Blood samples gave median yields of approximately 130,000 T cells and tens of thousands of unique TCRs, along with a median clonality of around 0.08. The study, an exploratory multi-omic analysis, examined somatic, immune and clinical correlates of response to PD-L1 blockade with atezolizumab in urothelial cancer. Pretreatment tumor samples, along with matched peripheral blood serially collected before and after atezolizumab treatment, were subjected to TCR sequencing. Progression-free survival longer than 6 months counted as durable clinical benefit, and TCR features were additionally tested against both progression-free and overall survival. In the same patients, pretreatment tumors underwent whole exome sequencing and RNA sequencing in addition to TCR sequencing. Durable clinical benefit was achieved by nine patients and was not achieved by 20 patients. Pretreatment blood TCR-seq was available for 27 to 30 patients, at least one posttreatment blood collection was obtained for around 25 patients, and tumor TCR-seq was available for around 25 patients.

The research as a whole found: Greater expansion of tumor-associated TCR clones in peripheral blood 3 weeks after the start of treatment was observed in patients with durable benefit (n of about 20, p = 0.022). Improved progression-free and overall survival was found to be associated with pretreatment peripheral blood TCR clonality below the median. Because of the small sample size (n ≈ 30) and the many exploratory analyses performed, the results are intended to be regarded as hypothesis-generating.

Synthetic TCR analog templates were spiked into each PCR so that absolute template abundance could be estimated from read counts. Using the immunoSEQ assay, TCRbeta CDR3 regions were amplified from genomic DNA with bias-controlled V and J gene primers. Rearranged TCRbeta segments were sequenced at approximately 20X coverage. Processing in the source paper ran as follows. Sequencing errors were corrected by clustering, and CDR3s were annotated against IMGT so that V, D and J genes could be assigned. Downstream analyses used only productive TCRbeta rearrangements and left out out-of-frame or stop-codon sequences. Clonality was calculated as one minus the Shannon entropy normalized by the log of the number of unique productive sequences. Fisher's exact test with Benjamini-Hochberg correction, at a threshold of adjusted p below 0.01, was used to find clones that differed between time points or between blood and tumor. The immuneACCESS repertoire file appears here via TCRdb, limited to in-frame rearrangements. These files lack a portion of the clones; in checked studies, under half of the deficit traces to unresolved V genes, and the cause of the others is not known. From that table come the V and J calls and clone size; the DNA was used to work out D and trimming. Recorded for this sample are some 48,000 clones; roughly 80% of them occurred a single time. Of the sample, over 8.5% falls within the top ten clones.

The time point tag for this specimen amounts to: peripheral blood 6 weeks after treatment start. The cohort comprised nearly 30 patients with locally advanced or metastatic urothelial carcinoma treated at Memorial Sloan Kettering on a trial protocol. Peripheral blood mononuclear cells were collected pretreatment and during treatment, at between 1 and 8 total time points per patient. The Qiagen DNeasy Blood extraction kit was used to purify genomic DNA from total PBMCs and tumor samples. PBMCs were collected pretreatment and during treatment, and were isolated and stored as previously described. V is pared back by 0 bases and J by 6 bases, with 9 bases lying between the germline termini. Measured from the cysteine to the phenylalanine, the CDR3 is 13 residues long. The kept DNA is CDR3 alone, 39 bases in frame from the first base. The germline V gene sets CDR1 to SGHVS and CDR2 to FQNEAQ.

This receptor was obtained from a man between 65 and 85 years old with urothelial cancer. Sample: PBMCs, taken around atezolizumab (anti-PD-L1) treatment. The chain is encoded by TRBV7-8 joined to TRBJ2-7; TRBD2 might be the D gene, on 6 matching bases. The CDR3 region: CASSLARDGEQYF. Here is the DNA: TGTGCCAGCAGCTTAGCGCGGGATGGCGAGCAGTACTTC.